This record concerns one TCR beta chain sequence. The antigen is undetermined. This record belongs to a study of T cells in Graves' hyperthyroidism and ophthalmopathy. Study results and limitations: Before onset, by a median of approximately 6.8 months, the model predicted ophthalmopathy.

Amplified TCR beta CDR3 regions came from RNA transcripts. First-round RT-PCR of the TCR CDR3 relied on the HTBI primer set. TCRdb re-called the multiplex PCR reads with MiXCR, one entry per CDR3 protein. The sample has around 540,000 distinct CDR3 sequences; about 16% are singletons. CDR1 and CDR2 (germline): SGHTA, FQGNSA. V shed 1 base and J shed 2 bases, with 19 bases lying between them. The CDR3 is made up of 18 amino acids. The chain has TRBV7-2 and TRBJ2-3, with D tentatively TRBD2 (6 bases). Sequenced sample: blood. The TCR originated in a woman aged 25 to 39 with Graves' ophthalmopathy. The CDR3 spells CASSLDSWLAWDTDTQYF. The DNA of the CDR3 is TGTGCCAGCAGCTTAGATAGTTGGCTAGCGTGGGACACAGATACGCAGTATTTT. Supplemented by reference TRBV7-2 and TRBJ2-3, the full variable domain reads GAGVSQSPSNKVTEKGKDVELRCDPISGHTALYWYRQSLGQGLEFLIYFQGNSAPDKSGLPSDRFSAERTGGSVSTLTIQRTQQEDSAVYLCASSLDSWLAWDTDTQYFGPGTRLTVL.